Each of the 28 T cell receptor beta chains below was sequenced from the same sample in a study of T cells in Graves' hyperthyroidism and ophthalmopathy. Regions amplified from RNA transcripts were the TCR beta CDR3 regions. First-round RT-PCR targeting the TCR CDR3 was performed with the HTBI primer set. TCRdb re-called the multiplex PCR reads with MiXCR, one entry per CDR3 protein. The top ten clones hold 34% of a sample with around 340,000 distinct CDR3 sequences, 17% of them seen once. Specimen: blood. These receptors were taken from a woman aged 25 to 45 with Graves' hyperthyroidism that later progressed to Graves' ophthalmopathy.

This clonotype was counted between two and nine times. This chain uses TRBV19 with TRBJ1-1; D not certain. Trimming cost V 7 bases and J 7 bases, with 10 bases left between them. Germline assignment: CDR1 LNHDA and CDR2 SQIVND (reference sequence). The CDR3 has 11 amino acids. The CDR3 bases are TGTGCCAGTAAAGGCCGGCATGAAGCTTTCTTT. Translation: CASKGRHEAFF.

The rearrangement uses TRBV29-1 and TRBJ1-2; TRBD1 agrees at 7 bases. The CDR3 is 14 residues long. From germline, CDR1 is SQVTM and CDR2 ANQGSEA. J lost 7 bases, V lost 2 bases, and 10 bases had no gene match. The CDR3 DNA sequence: TGCAGCGTTGAAAATAACAGGGGCCCTCGTGGCTACACCTTC. Its protein product is CSVENNRGPRGYTF.

This clonotype has only a few counts. With a much larger clone just one base away, this may be a read error. This chain joins TRBV12-3 or TRBV12-4 and TRBJ1-5; no reliable D call. This CDR3 is 12 amino acids long. Trimming pared 5 bases from V and 7 bases from J, leaving 9 bases between. CDR3 nucleotides: TGTGCCAGCAGTCTGCGGGGACAGCCCCAGCATTTT. This sequence encodes CASSLRGQPQHF.

The sample holds one count of this clonotype. The junction and the germline gene differ at one end; a read error may be behind it. The chain joins TRBV5-6 to TRBJ2-2, with D tentatively TRBD1 or TRBD2 (5 bases each). CDR3 length: 15 residues. The germline V gene has CDR1 SGHDT and CDR2 YYEEEE. In DNA, the CDR3 is TGTGCCAGCAGCTTGATGGCAGGGAGCACCGGGGAGCTGTTCTTT. Translating it yields CASSLMAGSTGELFF.

In regard to this clonotype: A much larger clone is a single base away; this may be a read error. J is TRBJ1-5 and V is TRBV12-3 or TRBV12-4, with TRBD1 as a possible D gene (5 bases). This CDR3 has 14 residues. The V end lost 6 bases, the J end lost 5 bases, and 14 bases lay between the germline ends. The CDR3 is CASSYRQLDQPQHF. The CDR3 region has the DNA TGTGCCAGCAGCTATAGACAGTTGGATCAGCCCCAGCATTTT.

This clonotype was seen only a few times. V is TRBV30 and J is TRBJ2-2, with 12 bases lining up with TRBD2. Trimming at V came to 4 bases and at J to 8 bases, leaving 17 bases not matched to a gene. From germline, CDR1 is GTSNPN and CDR2 SVGIG (reference sequence). The CDR3 contains 18 residues. The CDR3 coding sequence is TGTGCCTGGACGTTCGACTTGCTAGCGGGAGGGCTAGAGGGGGAGCTGTTTTTT. Translation: CAWTFDLLAGGLEGELFF.

This clonotype was detected many times. The chain carries TRBV6-1 and TRBJ1-1; maybe TRBD1 (5 bases). V was cut by 6 bases and J by 6 bases, with 23 bases left in between. Germline V gene sequence: CDR1 MNHNS, CDR2 SASEGT. This CDR3 is 16 amino acids long. The CDR3 DNA reads TGTGCCAGCAGGCTTGTAGTCCGGACATGGGGACCTGAAGCTTTCTTT. Its protein product is CASRLVVRTWGPEAFF.

The sample holds a few counts of this clonotype. The genes are TRBV29-1 and TRBJ2-2, with D unresolved. CDR1 is SQVTM and CDR2 is ANQGSEA in the germline V gene. V was clipped by 2 bases and J by 6 bases, with 10 bases between them. The CDR3 consists of 13 residues. Written as DNA, the CDR3 is TGCAGCGTTGAAATCCGGTCCGCCGGGGAGCTGTTTTTT. Amino acid sequence: CSVEIRSAGELFF.

This clonotype has a count of ten or more. This chain joins TRBV13 and TRBJ1-1; 8 nucleotides match TRBD1. The CDR3 extends over 12 amino acids. V was pared by 4 bases and J by 11 bases, with 6 bases of the junction left unmatched. Germline CDR1 PRHDT, CDR2 FYEKMQ (reference sequence). CDR3 region: CASSSDRVQAFF. In nucleotides, the CDR3 is TGTGCCAGCAGCTCGGACAGGGTTCAGGCTTTCTTT.

This clonotype was seen many times. This chain joins TRBV12-5 and TRBJ1-1, with 11 bases lining up with TRBD1. The CDR3 has 19 residues. Germline V gene sequence: CDR1 LGHNT, CDR2 FRNRAP. Germline trimming cut 0 bases from V and 1 base from J; bases unmatched to any gene: 10. As DNA, the CDR3 is TGTGCTAGTGGTTTGGTACTCGGGACAGGGGGTCCTCCGAACACTGAAGCTTTCTTT. Protein: CASGLVLGTGGPPNTEAFF.

This clonotype was counted a few times. The V gene is TRBV5-6, the J gene TRBJ1-1; 7 bases align to TRBD1. CDR3 size: 16 residues. Germline values: CDR1 SGHDT, CDR2 YYEEEE. The junction had 9 bases not matched to a gene; V was cut back by 3 bases and J by 1 base. CDR3 protein: CASSSGRGSGNTEAFF. CDR3 DNA sequence: TGTGCCAGCAGCTCAGGCAGGGGGTCAGGGAACACTGAAGCTTTCTTT. Based on the CDR3 plus reference TRBV5-6 and TRBJ1-1, the full variable domain is DAGVTQSPTHLIKTRGQQVTLRCSPKSGHDTVSWYQQALGQGPQFIFQYYEEEERQRGNFPDRFSGHQFPNYSSELNVNALLLGDSALYLCASSSGRGSGNTEAFFGQGTRLTVV.

Turning to this clonotype: A much larger clone differs by one base, so this may be a read error. The conserved closing phenylalanine or tryptophan is absent in this CDR3, likely reflecting a read error. The genes are TRBV20-1 and TRBJ2-7, with unresolved D. This CDR3 spans 11 amino acids. The V end lost 6 bases, the J end lost 9 bases, and 15 bases lay between the germline ends. CDR1 DFQATT and CDR2 SNEGSKA come from the germline V gene (reference sequence). The CDR3 sequence is CSAKTGVSQYI. CDR3 nucleotide sequence: TGCAGTGCAAAAACTGGTGTGTCGCAGTACATC.

The CDR3 nucleotides read TGTGCCAGCAGCTCCGCAGGTTTTTACGAGCAGTACTTC. This codes for CASSSAGFYEQYF. This chain uses TRBV7-9 with TRBJ2-7; no clear D. Germline values: CDR1 SEHNR, CDR2 FQNEAQ (reference sequence). The CDR3 is 13 amino acids. Trimming stripped 4 bases from V and 4 bases from J, with 11 bases between.

This clonotype was seen repeatedly, ten times or more. The chain has TRBV2 and TRBJ2-3, with TRBD1 matching over 7 bases. CDR3 length: 15 residues. The V and J ends lost 4 bases and 6 bases, in that order; junction bases with no gene match: 10. Germline V gene sequence: CDR1 SNHLY, CDR2 FYNNEI. The chain's CDR3 is CASSVTGPEGDTQYF. CDR3 DNA: TGTGCCAGCAGTGTGACAGGGCCTGAGGGGGATACGCAGTATTTT.

This clonotype has more than one count but fewer than ten. V gene TRBV5-1 combines with J gene TRBJ2-4, with D perhaps matching TRBD1 or TRBD2 (5 bases each). The V and J ends lost 4 bases and 1 base respectively, with 15 bases between them. The CDR3 sequence is 16 residues long. Germline-derived CDR1 and CDR2 are SGHRS and YFSETQ. This CDR3 reads CASSPGPATAKNIQYF. The DNA of the CDR3 is TGCGCCAGCAGCCCGGGACCGGCTACTGCCAAAAACATTCAGTACTTC.

V and J are TRBV11-2 and TRBJ2-7, with 8 bases matching TRBD1. With V trimmed by 5 bases and J by 2 bases, 8 bases remained unmatched. Germline CDR1 and CDR2: SGHAT and FQNNGV. There are 15 residues in the CDR3. The CDR3 region is CASSLTPGQAYEQYF. In DNA, the CDR3 is TGTGCCAGCAGCCTTACTCCGGGACAGGCCTACGAGCAGTACTTC.

This clonotype was seen many times. The chain has TRBV10-3 and TRBJ2-5; 8 bases fit TRBD2. Germline trimming cut 6 bases from V and 5 bases from J; bases unmatched to any gene: 8. Germline V gene sequence: CDR1 ENHRY, CDR2 SYGVKD. The CDR3 contains 14 residues. CDR3 nucleotide sequence: TGTGCCATCAGGGGGACTAGTGGCGCCGAGACCCAGTACTTC. Encoded protein: CAIRGTSGAETQYF.

The V and J genes are TRBV14 and TRBJ2-1, with 8 bases identical to TRBD1. The V and J ends lost 4 bases and 1 base, in that order; junction bases with no gene match: 6. CDR3 size: 16 residues. CDR1 is SGHDN, CDR2 FVKESK, per germline. The DNA of the CDR3 is TGTGCCAGCAGCCGAGGGACAGGTGGGTCCTACAATGAGCAGTTCTTC. It is translated as CASSRGTGGSYNEQFF. The complete variable domain, with remaining parts taken from reference TRBV14 and TRBJ2-1, reads EAGVTQFPSHSVIEKGQTVTLRCDPISGHDNLYWYRRVMGKEIKFLLHFVKESKQDESGMPNNRFLAERTGGTYSTLKVQPAELEDSGVYFCASSRGTGGSYNEQFFGPGTRLTVL.

This clonotype was detected only a few times. The V call is TRBV27, the J call TRBJ1-1; the D is unclear. Germline loops: CDR1 MNHEY, CDR2 SMNVEV (reference sequence). This CDR3 has 14 amino acids. V was trimmed by 5 bases and J by 4 bases, leaving 14 bases between them. The CDR3 reads CASSAGGLGTEAFF. DNA for the CDR3: TGTGCCAGCAGTGCCGGAGGGCTGGGCACTGAAGCTTTCTTT.

This clonotype turned up a few times. The chain combines TRBV6-1 with TRBJ1-4; 8 bases are a match to TRBD1. V gave up 5 bases and J gave up 8 bases; unmatched junction bases: 1. There are 12 residues in the CDR3. Germline V gene sequence: CDR1 MNHNS, CDR2 SASEGT. Here the CDR3 reads CASSRDREKLFF. The CDR3 nucleotides are TGTGCCAGCAGTCGGGACAGGGAAAAACTGTTTTTT.

The sample holds many counts of this clonotype. The CDR3 bases are TGTGCCAGCCTTGTGCGTCCGCCCTACCAAGAGACCCAGTACTTC. Protein sequence: CASLVRPPYQETQYF. The V and J genes are TRBV6-1 and TRBJ2-5; D is ambiguous. Between the trimmed V and J ends, which lost 8 bases and 0 bases, there was a span of 16 bases. The length of the CDR3 is 15 residues. The germline V gene encodes CDR1 MNHNS and CDR2 SASEGT.

This clonotype was seen a few times. This sequence joins TRBV7-9 and TRBJ2-1; 9 nucleotides line up with TRBD2. The ends lost 1 base at V and 8 bases at J; junction bases unmatched: 6. CDR1 is SEHNR, CDR2 FQNEAQ, per germline (reference sequence). The CDR3 runs to 15 residues. CDR3 residues: CASSLVVAGADEQFF. The CDR3 nucleotides are TGTGCCAGCAGCTTAGTTGTAGCGGGAGCAGATGAGCAGTTCTTC.

The chain couples TRBV10-3 to TRBJ1-1; 12 nucleotides align to TRBD1. The trim removed 7 bases at V and 1 base at J, leaving 10 bases unmatched. Germline CDR1 ENHRY, CDR2 SYGVKD. The CDR3 has 17 residues. DNA of the CDR3: TGTGCCATCATGCCCGGGACAGGGGGCGCGGAGAACACTGAAGCTTTCTTT. Residues: CAIMPGTGGAENTEAFF.

The chain couples TRBV27 to TRBJ2-7; no clear D gene. Trimming took 3 bases from V and 0 from J, leaving 9 bases between them. The CDR3 spans 14 residues. CDR1 and CDR2 from the germline V gene are MNHEY and SMNVEV (reference sequence). The CDR3 sequence is CASSFGRLSYEQYF. CDR3 sequence (DNA): TGTGCCAGCAGTTTCGGGCGGCTCTCCTACGAGCAGTACTTC.

The table lists this clonotype with many counts. The rearrangement uses TRBV6-1 and TRBJ1-6; D is perhaps TRBD1 (5 bases). The CDR3 loop spans 15 amino acids. Germline-derived CDR1 and CDR2 are MNHNS and SASEGT. V lost 5 bases and J 8 bases, leaving 16 bases between the germline ends. CDR3 nucleotide sequence: TGTGCCAGCAGTTATTCTGGGGGGGGGGATTCACCCCTCCACTTT. Its protein product is CASSYSGGGDSPLHF.

This clonotype occurred many times. The chain links TRBV27 to TRBJ2-7; 9 bases match TRBD1. This CDR3 has 16 amino acids. CDR1 and CDR2 from the germline V gene are MNHEY and SMNVEV (reference sequence). V shed 5 bases and J 2 bases; nucleotides not matched to a gene: 10. DNA of the CDR3: TGTGCCAGCAGTATTCTAAGGGGACAGGGAACCTACGAGCAGTACTTC. Its protein is CASSILRGQGTYEQYF.

In the case of this clonotype: It may be a read error: a sequence one base away is much more abundant. The rearrangement links TRBV5-1 to TRBJ2-7, with D possibly being TRBD1 (5 bases). The CDR3 has 14 amino acids. CDR1 and CDR2 (germline): SGHRS, YFSETQ. The germline V and J ends were trimmed by 1 base and 1 base, with 9 bases remaining between them. The CDR3 sequence: CASSLPGQSYEQYF. The CDR3 DNA follows: TGCGCCAGCAGCTTGCCAGGGCAGTCCTACGAGCAGTACTTC.

This clonotype has a count of ten or more. The CDR3 here is CASSSPSRSYNEQFF. The CDR3 nucleotides are TGTGCCAGCAGTTCCCCAAGTAGGTCCTACAATGAGCAGTTCTTC. The V and J genes are TRBV28 and TRBJ2-1; D call uncertain. The CDR3 runs to 15 residues. Trimming removed 4 bases from V and 1 base from J, with 11 bases in between. Germline lookup yields CDR1 MDHEN and CDR2 SYDVKM. Complete variable domain (other parts from reference TRBV28 and TRBJ2-1): DVKVTQSSRYLVKRTGEKVFLECVQDMDHENMFWYRQDPGLGLRLIYFSYDVKMKEKGDIPEGYSVSREKKERFSLILESASTNQTSMYLCASSSPSRSYNEQFFGPGTRLTVL.